The 23 T cell receptor beta chains below come from one sample, sequenced in a study of cytomegalovirus exposure and HLA in healthy donors (dated by TCRdb to 2016 to 2017). The method was the immunoSEQ multiplex PCR assay. The multiplex PCR relied on a mix of 60 forward primers for TCR Vbeta segments and 13 reverse primers for TCR Jbeta segments. This immuneACCESS table, as held by TCRdb, lists in-frame sequences with V and J called but not all clones. Of the missing ones, under half trace to an unresolved V gene in checked studies; the others have no known cause. Recorded for this sample are under 130,000 clones; roughly three quarters of them occurred a single time. Clones ranked in the top ten supply approximately 1.2% of the sample. The sample comprised PBMCs. These receptors were taken from a man in his forties in good health and CMV-seronegative.

The chain is built from TRBV7-3 and TRBJ1-1; unclear D gene. Germline V gene sequence: CDR1 SGHTA, CDR2 FQGTGA. The CDR3 loop spans 15 amino acids. V shed 2 bases and J shed 3 bases, with 13 bases lying between them. The CDR3, as DNA: TGTGCCAGCAGCTTAGTATCCCTATCGGACACTGAAGCTTTCTTT. Encoded protein: CASSLVSLSDTEAFF.

This rearrangement joins TRBV6-5 to TRBJ2-7; possibly TRBD2 for D (6 bases). Trimming cost V 5 bases and J 6 bases, with 17 bases left between them. The CDR3 consists of 14 residues. Germline V gives CDR1 MNHEY, CDR2 SVGAGI. In DNA, the CDR3 is TGTGCCAGCAGTCCTAGCGACCCTTTAGGCGAGCAGTACTTC. Its translation: CASSPSDPLGEQYF.

This clone was seen only a few times. The gene calls are TRBV13 and TRBJ2-3; D is undetermined. There are 13 residues in the CDR3. Trimming took off 0 bases at V and 4 bases at J, with 5 bases between the two ends. Germline values: CDR1 PRHDT, CDR2 FYEKMQ (reference sequence). The CDR3 region has the DNA TGTGCCAGCAGCTTAGGCGGGTCAGATACGCAGTATTTT. It yields the protein CASSLGGSDTQYF.

A word on this clone: An end of the junction does not agree with germline; a read error may underlie this. The genes are TRBV7-9 and TRBJ2-7; 9 positions agree with TRBD1. Germline V gene data show CDR1 as SEHNR and CDR2 as FQNEAQ (reference sequence). This CDR3 spans 14 amino acids. DNA for the CDR3: TGTGCCAGCAGCTTGGGACAGGGCTCCCACGAGCAGTACTTC. Translation: CASSLGQGSHEQYF. The whole variable domain, filled in from reference TRBV7-9 and TRBJ2-7, reads DTGVSQNPRHKITKRGQNVTFRCDPISEHNRLYWYRQTLGQGPEFLTYFQNEAQLEKSRLLSDRFSAERPKGSFSTLEIQRTEQGDSAMYLCASSLGQGSHEQYFGPGTRLTVT.

The V and J genes are TRBV6-5 and TRBJ2-1; TRBD1 might be the D (6 bases). Per the germline V gene, CDR1 is MNHEY and CDR2 is SVGAGI. V lost 2 bases, J lost 8 bases, and 13 bases lay in between. The CDR3 loop spans 14 amino acids. The CDR3 here is CASSYGTNRDEQFF. DNA for the CDR3: TGTGCCAGCAGTTACGGGACAAATCGGGATGAGCAGTTCTTC.

This clone occurred once. The J gene is TRBJ2-2, the V gene TRBV4-1; 9 nucleotides agree with TRBD1. CDR3 length: 16 residues. Germline V CDR1 and CDR2: MGHRA, YSYEKL. Trimming took 4 bases from V and 4 from J; bases not matched to a gene: 7. CDR3 nucleotide sequence: TGCGCCAGCAGCCCTCTAGGACAGGGGAGCACCGGGGAGCTGTTTTTT. Translated, it gives CASSPLGQGSTGELFF.

The chain links TRBV6-6 to TRBJ2-5; 7 bases agree with TRBD2. The DNA end favors TRBJ2-7, so the J call may be wrong. This CDR3 has 14 residues. Germline V gene data show CDR1 as MNHNY and CDR2 as SVGAGI (reference sequence). CDR3 protein: CASTREGPTYEQYF. In DNA, the CDR3 is TGTGCCAGCACCAGGGAGGGGCCAACCTACGAGCAGTACTTC.

The chain is built from TRBV4-1 and TRBJ2-1; D is undetermined. CDR1 is MGHRA, CDR2 YSYEKL, per germline. Trimming removed 6 bases at V and 6 bases at J, with 12 bases between. There are 13 residues in the CDR3. The CDR3 region is CASSRASSNEQFF. The CDR3 DNA follows: TGCGCCAGCAGTCGCGCGAGTAGCAATGAGCAGTTCTTC.

A few counts support this clone. The chain joins TRBV5-1 to TRBJ1-2; D is perhaps TRBD1 (6 bases). Trimming took 4 bases from V and 7 from J, leaving 29 bases between them. This CDR3 contains 18 residues. Per germline, CDR1 SGHRS and CDR2 YFSETQ. CDR3 sequence (DNA): TGCGCCAGCAGCCCGGGCCTGGCAGGGGTTGGGGACTATGTTGGCTACACCTTC. Its translation is CASSPGLAGVGDYVGYTF.

The CDR3 sequence: CASRPGQAVSPLHF. The CDR3 region has the DNA TGTGCCAGCAGACCGGGACAGGCGGTTTCACCCCTCCACTTT. The rearrangement joins TRBV27 to TRBJ1-6; 8 nucleotides match TRBD1. After removal of 6 bases from V and 9 bases from J, the junction contained 7 bases not matched to a gene. The CDR3 extends over 14 amino acids. Looked up from germline, CDR1 is MNHEY and CDR2 is SMNVEV (reference sequence).

This chain links TRBV5-4 with TRBJ2-3; 11 bases match TRBD2. This CDR3 region has 16 residues. J was trimmed by 2 bases and V by 4 bases; bases with no gene match: 6. CDR1 SGHNT and CDR2 YYREEE come from the germline V gene (reference sequence). The CDR3 protein is CASSGGTSGYTDTQYF. CDR3 DNA sequence: TGTGCCAGCAGCGGGGGGACTAGCGGATACACAGATACGCAGTATTTT. Variable domain in full (rest from reference TRBV5-4 and TRBJ2-3): ETGVTQSPTHLIKTRGQQVTLRCSSQSGHNTVSWYQQALGQGPQFIFQYYREEENGRGNFPPRFSGLQFPNYSSELNVNALELDDSALYLCASSGGTSGYTDTQYFGPGTRLTVL.

The rearrangement uses TRBV10-3 and TRBJ2-2, with TRBD1 matching 7 bases. J gave up 7 bases and V 2 bases, and 10 bases lay outside the gene matches. The V gene's germline CDR1 is ENHRY and CDR2 SYGVKD. CDR3 size: 16 residues. CDR3 protein: CAISEGTGARGGELFF. The DNA of the CDR3 is TGTGCCATCAGTGAGGGAACAGGGGCCCGGGGCGGGGAGCTGTTTTTT.

The CDR3 bases are TGTGCCTGGAGCCGACCCGGGGGCTACACCTTC. It translates to CAWSRPGGYTF. The chain couples TRBV30 to TRBJ1-2, with D unresolved. The germline V gene has CDR1 GTSNPN and CDR2 SVGIG (reference sequence). CDR3 length: 11 amino acids. Trimming removed 3 bases from V and 8 bases from J, with 10 bases in between.

The rearrangement links TRBV7-2 to TRBJ2-1; the D is unclear. The CDR3 sequence is 12 residues long. Trimming took 5 bases from V and 12 from J, leaving 14 bases between them. Germline CDR1 is SGHTA and CDR2 is FQGNSA. CDR3 DNA sequence: TGTGCCAGCAGCCCCGCTAGGAATTCGCAGTTCTTC. Residues: CASSPARNSQFF.

V and J are TRBV6-6 and TRBJ2-5, with D maybe TRBD1 (6 bases). The V end was cut by 6 bases, the J end by 6 bases, with 17 bases between. The length of the CDR3 is 14 residues. Germline CDR1 MNHNY, CDR2 SVGAGI (reference sequence). The chain's CDR3 is CASSLPGGVKTQYF. CDR3 DNA sequence: TGTGCCAGCAGCCTACCTGGGGGCGTGAAGACCCAGTACTTC.

This rearrangement joins TRBV6-4 to TRBJ2-2; possibly TRBD2 for D (5 bases). V was trimmed by 0 bases and J by 3 bases, leaving 5 bases between them. This CDR3 region has 14 residues. Germline loops: CDR1 MRHNA, CDR2 SNTAGT. CDR3 in amino acids: CASSDSSDTGELFF. The CDR3 coding sequence is TGTGCCAGCAGTGACTCTAGCGACACCGGGGAGCTGTTTTTT.

This clone was picked up a small number of times. The rearrangement joins TRBV5-6 to TRBJ2-7; D is unclear. Germline V gene lookup returns CDR1 SGHDT and CDR2 YYEEEE. The CDR3 consists of 11 residues. Trimming cost V 2 bases and J 4 bases, with 4 bases left between them. CDR3 loop: CASSFLYEQYF. CDR3 bases: TGTGCCAGCAGCTTTCTGTACGAGCAGTACTTC.

The chain has TRBV9 and TRBJ2-1, with D maybe TRBD2 (6 bases). The CDR3 consists of 16 residues. Per the germline V gene, CDR1 is SGDLS and CDR2 is YYNGEE. Trimming took off 1 base at V and 9 bases at J, with 20 bases between the two ends. DNA of the CDR3: TGTGCCAGCAGCGTAATGATTCTAGCGCGGTTGGCTGAGCAGTTCTTC. This codes for CASSVMILARLAEQFF.

The V call is TRBV19, the J call TRBJ2-7; 11 positions agree with TRBD2. The germline CDR1 and CDR2 sequences are LNHDA and SQIVND (reference sequence). The CDR3 spans 15 residues. V gave up 5 bases and J gave up 0 bases; unmatched junction bases: 3. The CDR3 DNA follows: TGTGCCAGTAGTCACGGGACTAGCGGCTCCTACGAGCAGTACTTC. Its translation: CASSHGTSGSYEQYF.

This chain connects TRBV18 to TRBJ2-1, with D possibly being TRBD2 (5 bases). From germline, CDR1 is KGHSH and CDR2 LQKENI. Trimming took off 3 bases at V and 2 bases at J, with 11 bases between the two ends. This CDR3 spans 15 amino acids. CDR3 loop: CASSPGSSTYNEQFF. The DNA of the CDR3 is TGTGCCAGCTCACCGGGGTCTAGCACCTACAATGAGCAGTTCTTC.

The chain couples TRBV27 to TRBJ2-1; TRBD1 aligns across 8 bases. In germline, CDR1 is MNHEY, CDR2 SMNVEV (reference sequence). The V and J ends lost 0 bases and 2 bases, in that order; junction bases with no gene match: 6. The CDR3 extends over 17 amino acids. The CDR3 DNA follows: TGTGCCAGCAGTTTATCGGGACAGGTCTTCACCTACAATGAGCAGTTCTTC. Its translation is CASSLSGQVFTYNEQFF.

The chain employs TRBV7-9 and TRBJ1-6; D is perhaps TRBD1 (5 bases). Looked up from germline, CDR1 is SEHNR and CDR2 is FQNEAQ (reference sequence). V was trimmed by 4 bases and J by 7 bases, leaving 11 bases between them. This CDR3 contains 14 residues. The CDR3 here is CASSSQVGNSPLHF. CDR3 in DNA: TGTGCCAGCAGCTCACAGGTTGGGAATTCACCCCTCCACTTT.

This rearrangement joins TRBV5-4 to TRBJ2-7; D possibly corresponds to TRBD2 (6 bases). CDR1 is SGHNT and CDR2 is YYREEE in the germline V gene (reference sequence). Between the trimmed V and J ends, which lost 1 base and 3 bases, there was a span of 8 bases. CDR3 length equals 13 residues. The CDR3 bases are TGTGCCAGCAGCTTGTCGGGGGACTACGAGCAGTACTTC. The encoded protein is CASSLSGDYEQYF.